The TCR beta chain under discussion was sequenced for a study of blood T cell repertoires in COVID-19. The J segment lost 5 bases and the V segment lost 4 bases, leaving 3 bases of the junction unmatched. CDR1 is LGHDT, CDR2 YNNKEL, per germline (reference sequence). The CDR3 is 13 residues long. Assay: immunoSEQ multiplex PCR; the TCRdb copy retains only in-frame clones and omits some. The table lists hundreds of thousands of clones, about 85% of them singletons. This sequence joins TRBV3-1 (or the pseudogene TRBV3-2) and TRBJ1-2; TRBD1 aligns across 8 bases. The source material was PBMCs or T cells enriched from blood (not recorded which). The TCR was taken from a middle-aged man who had recovered from COVID-19. The CDR3 is CASSRRQGYGYTF. The CDR3 region has the DNA TGTGCCAGCAGCCGAAGACAGGGGTATGGCTACACCTTC.